This T cell receptor beta chain was retrieved from a study of cytomegalovirus exposure and HLA in healthy donors. The wider study: In terms of ancestry, the Caucasian-associated cluster contained 75% to 85% of the roughly 400 genotyped donors.

Amplification used 60 Vbeta primers and 13 Jbeta primers. Sequenced by immunoSEQ multiplex PCR; TCRdb stores in-frame clones only, minus some. The sample records under 200,000 clones, approximately 80% being singletons. General observations from the study: TCR beta V- and J-gene trimming was later associated with a missense DCLRE1C variant. In an earlier analysis, productive rearrangement rates for most beta V segments clustered near 87% or 30%.

A note on this clone: Its target is unknown.

CDR1 and CDR2 from the germline V gene are LNHDA and SQIVND (reference sequence). The CDR3 sequence is 16 residues long. With 3 bases clipped from V and 8 bases from J, the junction kept 13 bases outside the gene matches. The rearrangement links TRBV19 to TRBJ1-2, with 9 bases identical to TRBD1. Sequencing was done on a sample of PBMCs. The source of this sequence is a man in his 60s in good health and CMV-seronegative. The CDR3 region is CASSIALGQGRGGYTF. CDR3 DNA: TGTGCCAGTAGTATTGCCCTGGGACAGGGAAGAGGCGGCTACACCTTC.